A selection of T cell receptor beta chains follows, all from one sample in a study of shared clonotypes between healthy human individuals. Sequencing used immunoSEQ multiplex PCR; TCRdb keeps in-frame clones, though not all of them. The sample yields about 2.1 million clones, around 93% seen once. The sequenced material came from naive CD8+ T cells from PBMCs. The source is a man aged 18 to 30 in good health. Some clones in this sample may be carry-over from other donors' samples. Each CDR3 is given with its conserved first and last residue. Each record gives: J gene, V gene, D gene, clone size, CDR3 protein, CDR3 DNA. A D gene is named only where the DNA matches it firmly. Size is stated for part of the rows, as once, few or many counts, or as a class when the clone is expanded.

>TRBJ2-7|TRBV27|.|once
CASSTLAGYRSYEQYF
TGTGCCAGCAGTACCCTGGCAGGGTATAGGTCCTACGAGCAGTACTTC
>TRBJ2-5|TRBV28|.|.
CASSLPRGNQETQYF
TGTGCCAGCAGTTTACCCAGGGGCAACCAAGAGACCCAGTACTTC
>TRBJ2-5|TRBV11-2|.|.
CASSLYNQETQYF
TGTGCCAGCAGCTTATACAACCAAGAGACCCAGTACTTC
>TRBJ2-2|TRBV10-3|.|.
CAIGPGKNWELFF
TGTGCCATCGGGCCCGGTAAAAACTGGGAGCTGTTTTTT
>TRBJ2-5|TRBV5-8|.|.
CASSLLRGGETQYF
TGTGCCAGCAGCTTGTTACGAGGAGGCGAGACCCAGTACTTC
>TRBJ2-7|TRBV28|.|.
CASSFRSRAGYEQYF
TGTGCCAGCAGTTTTCGGAGCAGGGCCGGCTACGAGCAGTACTTC
>TRBJ2-7|TRBV6-6|TRBD2|.
CASRSAGLAVSEQYF
TGTGCCAGCAGATCCGCAGGACTAGCGGTATCCGAGCAGTACTTC
>TRBJ2-4|TRBV6-1|.|.
CASSMGTLAKNIQYF
TGTGCCAGCAGTATGGGGACCTTAGCCAAAAACATTCAGTACTTC
>TRBJ1-2|TRBV19|.|once
CASSMPRTANWGYTF
TGTGCCAGTAGTATGCCCCGTACCGCCAATTGGGGCTACACCTTC
>TRBJ1-5|TRBV6-5|.|.
CASSYARLEPQHF
TGTGCCAGCAGTTACGCACGGCTAGAGCCCCAGCATTTT
>TRBJ2-7|TRBV5-4|.|.
CASSSARNEQYF
TGTGCCAGCAGTTCGGCGCGGAACGAGCAGTACTTC
>TRBJ2-3|TRBV9|TRBD2|.
CASSVGLAGNTDTQYF
TGTGCCAGCAGCGTAGGGCTAGCGGGTAACACAGATACGCAGTATTTT
>TRBJ2-3|TRBV28|.|.
CASTLGRGAADTQYF
TGTGCCAGCACCCTCGGCAGGGGGGCCGCAGATACGCAGTATTTT
>TRBJ2-5|TRBV9|.|.
CASSPGTAYQETQYF
TGTGCCAGCAGCCCAGGGACTGCATACCAAGAGACCCAGTACTTC
>TRBJ2-1|TRBV7-9|TRBD2|.
CASSPRTSGSNEQFF
TGTGCCAGCAGCCCGCGGACTAGCGGGAGTAATGAGCAGTTCTTC
>TRBJ2-5|TRBV19|.|.
CASSIRFGTLQETQYF
TGTGCCAGTAGTATAAGGTTTGGGACGCTCCAAGAGACCCAGTACTTC
>TRBJ1-1|TRBV25-1|TRBD1|.
CASMRGRGDTEAFF
TGTGCCAGCATGCGGGGCAGGGGGGACACTGAAGCTTTCTTT
>TRBJ2-1|TRBV7-7|TRBD2|once
CASSIGLAGYNEQFF
TGTGCCAGCAGCATCGGACTAGCGGGCTACAATGAGCAGTTCTTC
>TRBJ2-1|TRBV27|.|.
CASSLPLRSGYHPYNEQFF
TGTGCCAGCAGTTTACCCCTTCGGTCAGGGTATCATCCCTACAATGAGCAGTTCTTC
>TRBJ2-7|TRBV27|.|.
CASSTTGTLTYEQYF
TGTGCCAGCAGTACCACCGGGACCTTAACCTACGAGCAGTACTTC
>TRBJ2-7|TRBV6-5|TRBD2|once
CASSSSGRTSEQYF
TGTGCCAGCAGTAGTAGCGGGAGGACCTCCGAGCAGTACTTC
>TRBJ2-7|TRBV11-2|TRBD1|.
CASSLEPGQGYEQYF
TGTGCCAGCAGCTTAGAACCGGGACAGGGTTACGAGCAGTACTTC
>TRBJ1-1|TRBV27|.|.
CASSLSLRGTEAFF
TGTGCCAGCAGTTTAAGTCTGAGAGGCACTGAAGCTTTCTTT
>TRBJ2-7|TRBV11-2|.|.
CASSFQRVSYEQYF
TGTGCCAGCAGCTTCCAGCGGGTTTCCTACGAGCAGTACTTC
>TRBJ1-2|TRBV9|.|.
CASSVDRGILNYGYTF
TGTGCCAGCAGCGTAGATAGGGGCATACTTAACTATGGCTACACCTTC
>TRBJ2-1|TRBV5-1|.|.
CASSLVGEQFF
TGCGCCAGCAGCTTGGTCGGAGAGCAGTTCTTC
>TRBJ2-3|TRBV27|.|.
CASSLTTTDTQYF
TGTGCCAGCAGTTTAACGACCACAGATACGCAGTATTTT
>TRBJ1-2|TRBV27|TRBD1|.
CASSPHYRGWGNYGYTF
TGTGCCAGCAGTCCACATTACAGGGGTTGGGGTAACTATGGCTACACCTTC
>TRBJ2-2|TRBV27|TRBD2|.
CASSFGTSGGTGELFF
TGTGCCAGCAGTTTTGGTACTAGCGGGGGAACCGGGGAGCTGTTTTTT
>TRBJ2-1|TRBV4-3|.|.
CASSPEAPSSYNEQFF
TGCGCCAGCAGCCCGGAGGCACCGAGCTCCTACAATGAGCAGTTCTTC
>TRBJ2-7|TRBV7-4|TRBD1|.
CASSPRGPCSYEQYF
TGTGCCAGCAGCCCCAGGGGGCCCTGCTCCTACGAGCAGTACTTC
>TRBJ1-3|TRBV6-5|.|.
CASSPTDRSGNTIYF
TGTGCCAGCAGTCCGACCGACCGGTCTGGAAACACCATATATTTT
>TRBJ1-1|TRBV5-4|.|.
CASSLMAGGTEAFF
TGTGCCAGCAGCTTGATGGCTGGGGGCACTGAAGCTTTCTTT
>TRBJ2-2|TRBV7-3|TRBD2|.
CASSPLPGLAATGELFF
TGTGCCAGCAGCCCCCTCCCGGGACTAGCGGCCACCGGGGAGCTGTTTTTT
>TRBJ2-3|TRBV14|.|.
CASSRSLAGTQYF
TGTGCCAGCAGCCGGTCCTTGGCGGGGACGCAGTATTTT
>TRBJ2-3|TRBV6-1|TRBD1|.
CASSEGQGGTDTQYF
TGTGCCAGCAGTGAGGGACAGGGGGGCACAGATACGCAGTATTTT
>TRBJ2-3|TRBV7-8|TRBD1|.
CASSLGAGGARTFGDTQYF
TGTGCCAGCAGCTTAGGGGCAGGGGGCGCGAGGACATTCGGGGATACGCAGTATTTT
>TRBJ2-1|TRBV28|TRBD2|.
CASSSGGSPPYNEQFF
TGTGCCAGCAGTTCCGGCGGGAGTCCGCCCTACAATGAGCAGTTCTTC
>TRBJ2-3|TRBV28|.|.
CASSLTDRSTDTQYF
TGTGCCAGCAGCCTTACTGATCGAAGTACAGATACGCAGTATTTT
>TRBJ1-1|TRBV27|.|.
CASSHGHPNTEAFF
TGTGCCAGCAGCCATGGACACCCGAACACTGAAGCTTTCTTT
>TRBJ2-7|TRBV9|TRBD2|.
CASSVSTSGISEQYF
TGTGCCAGCAGCGTTTCGACTAGCGGGATCTCCGAGCAGTACTTC
>TRBJ2-2|TRBV27|.|.
CASSLLLAEGAGELFF
TGTGCCAGCAGTTTACTCCTAGCGGAGGGGGCCGGGGAGCTGTTTTTT
>TRBJ2-3|TRBV5-1|.|.
CASGLGARPSTDTQYF
TGCGCCAGCGGCCTCGGGGCGAGACCTAGCACAGATACGCAGTATTTT
>TRBJ2-1|TRBV5-6|TRBD1|once
CASSLQGQWNEQFF
TGTGCCAGCAGCTTACAGGGACAGTGGAATGAGCAGTTCTTC
>TRBJ1-1|TRBV29-1|.|few
CSVAIALRNTEAFF
TGCAGCGTTGCTATCGCATTGAGGAACACTGAAGCTTTCTTT
>TRBJ1-1|TRBV9|TRBD1|.
CASSETAGQVGEAFF
TGTGCCAGCAGCGAGACCGCGGGACAGGTGGGTGAAGCTTTCTTT
>TRBJ1-2|TRBV7-9|.|.
CASSLVTATYGYTF
TGTGCCAGCAGCTTAGTTACAGCGACCTATGGCTACACCTTC
>TRBJ2-7|TRBV5-6|.|.
CASSRGRGVYEQYF
TGTGCCAGCAGCCGGGGCCGAGGCGTCTACGAGCAGTACTTC
>TRBJ1-1|TRBV6-5|.|.
CASSLSGGKNTEAFF
TGTGCCAGCAGTTTGTCGGGGGGGAAGAACACTGAAGCTTTCTTT